This T cell receptor beta chain derives from a study of blood T cell repertoires in COVID-19. About the research overall: Some COVID-19 samples were acute and others convalescent; all came from the United States, Italy and Spain. Nucleic acid was either cDNA or gDNA, and it came from T cells, B-cell-depleted T cells, or PBMCs.

This clone was picked up many times. V lost 8 bases, J lost 1 base, and 11 bases lay in between. This CDR3 region has 13 residues. Germline loops: CDR1 MNHEY, CDR2 SVGAGI. Repertoires were generated with immunoSEQ multiplex PCR, while TCRdb's copy carries only in-frame clones and drops some. The sample lists around 46,000 clones; 82% were seen once. J is TRBJ1-1 and V is TRBV6-5; D not certain. The receptor's source is a man aged 35 to 55 with acute or convalescent COVID-19. The specimen was peripheral blood. DNA of the CDR3: TGTGCCAGCGGCTCGATAAAGAACACTGAAGCTTTCTTT. Its translation: CASGSIKNTEAFF.